The 6 T cell receptor beta chains below were found in one sample sequenced in a study of identical twins. Via MiXCR, TCRdb re-called the 5' RACE reads, giving one row per CDR3 protein. This table holds more than 1.5 million distinct CDR3 sequences, less than 35% found once. Source material: cord blood. The receptors shown here come from a newborn girl in good health.

The table lists this clonotype with a few counts. The chain couples TRBV6-1 to TRBJ1-5; D is unresolved. The length of the CDR3 is 14 residues. Trimming cost V 7 bases and J 0 bases, with 10 bases left between them. Germline values: CDR1 MNHNS, CDR2 SASEGT. The CDR3: CASIRRYSNQPQHF. CDR3 coding DNA: TGTGCCAGCATCAGACGGTATAGCAATCAGCCCCAGCATTTT.

Notes on this clonotype: The CDR3 does not close with the conserved phenylalanine or tryptophan, likely indicating a read error. This chain joins TRBV10-3 and TRBJ2-7; the match to TRBD2 covers 10 bases. Germline V gene data show CDR1 as ENHRY and CDR2 as SYGVKD. The junction had 12 bases not matched to a gene; V was cut back by 7 bases and J by 3 bases. This CDR3 has 16 residues. In DNA, the CDR3 is TGTGCCATCAAGGCTAGCGGGGGCCGGGAAATCTACGAGCAGTACTCC. Its translation: CAIKASGGREIYEQYS.

The chain has TRBV23-1 and TRBJ1-5, with D hard to call. TRBV23-1 is an ORF; its function is uncertain. CDR3 length: 15 residues. V dropped 2 bases and J dropped 4 bases, with 12 bases sitting between them. CDR3 coding DNA: TGCGCCAGCAGTCAACCCCCGCACGGGAATCAGCCCCAGCATTTT. It translates to CASSQPPHGNQPQHF.

This sequence joins TRBV5-1 and TRBJ1-1; TRBD1 is a possible D gene (5 bases). Trimming took off 4 bases at V and 4 bases at J, with 8 bases between the two ends. The length of the CDR3 is 12 residues. CDR1 is SGHRS, CDR2 YFSETQ, per germline. The CDR3 sequence is CASSMGRTEAFF. CDR3 DNA sequence: TGCGCCAGCAGCATGGGACGCACTGAAGCTTTCTTT.

CDR3 nucleotide sequence: TGTGCTAGTGGTTTGGGTCCCACCGGGGAGCTGTTTTTT. As protein: CASGLGPTGELFF. The V call is TRBV12-5, the J call TRBJ2-2; no clear D. V gave up 1 base and J gave up 4 bases, with 4 bases separating them. The CDR3 extends over 13 amino acids. Germline V lookup: CDR1 LGHNT, CDR2 FRNRAP.

This clonotype was picked up a small number of times. V and J are TRBV5-1 and TRBJ2-1; tentative D call: TRBD1 (6 bases). Germline V gene data show CDR1 as SGHRS and CDR2 as YFSETQ. The germline V and J ends were trimmed by 2 bases and 6 bases, with 12 bases remaining between them. The CDR3 runs to 14 residues. CDR3 nucleotide sequence: TGCGCCAGCAGCTTCTTGGGGGCCCTCAATGAGCAGTTCTTC. This codes for CASSFLGALNEQFF.